A selection of T cell receptor beta chains follows, all from one sample in a study of T-cell memory formation after mild COVID-19. TCRdb independently ran MiXCR on the 5' RACE reads; one entry per CDR3 protein. The sample has some 440,000 distinct CDR3 sequences, 20% to 30% seen once. Sequenced sample: PBMCs or a T cell subset sorted from them (not recorded which). These receptors came from an adult woman who had mild COVID-19 (a few samples of this study predate the infection). Cell type and time point are not known. CDR3s include the opening cysteine and the closing phenylalanine or tryptophan. D genes are given only for firm matches. A row's size may be missing; if present it is once, few, many or a size class.

V gene,D gene,J gene,clone size,CDR3 protein,CDR3 DNA
TRBV7-8,.,TRBJ2-7,few,CASSGQGRRYEQYF,TGTGCCAGCAGCGGGCAGGGGCGGAGGTACGAGCAGTACTTC
TRBV6-5,TRBD1,TRBJ2-3,few,CASSYGTGDSDTQYF,TGTGCCAGCAGTTACGGGACAGGGGATTCAGATACGCAGTATTTT
TRBV12-3/TRBV12-4,TRBD1,TRBJ1-1,.,CASSMWTGGNTEAFF,TGTGCCAGCAGTATGTGGACAGGGGGGAATACTGAAGCTTTCTTT
TRBV7-9,TRBD1,TRBJ2-6,.,CASSWTGRLSGANVLTF,TGTGCCAGCAGCTGGACAGGCCGCCTTTCTGGGGCCAACGTCCTGACTTTC
TRBV18,.,TRBJ1-1,few,CASSPPVAVKAFF,TGTGCCAGCTCACCACCGGTTGCGGTGAAAGCTTTCTTT
TRBV7-9,.,TRBJ2-1,.,CASSIQDVGYNEQFF,TGTGCCAGCAGCATCCAGGACGTAGGGTACAATGAGCAGTTCTTC
TRBV5-1,.,TRBJ2-3,.,CASSLGGRDTQYF,TGCGCCAGCAGCTTGGGGGGACGGGATACGCAGTATTTT
TRBV20-1,TRBD1,TRBJ1-5,.,CSASRGLSNQPQHF,TGCAGTGCTAGCAGGGGGCTGAGCAATCAGCCCCAGCATTTT
TRBV18,.,TRBJ2-5,many,CASSPRGGYQETQYF,TGTGCCAGCTCACCACGAGGGGGATACCAAGAGACCCAGTACTTC
TRBV5-1,TRBD2,TRBJ2-7,.,CASSLGGSGSSNEQYF,TGCGCCAGCAGCTTGGGAGGTAGCGGGAGTTCCAACGAGCAGTACTTC
TRBV12-3/TRBV12-4,.,TRBJ2-7,few,CASSFDERSREQYF,TGTGCCAGCAGTTTTGATGAACGTTCTCGTGAGCAGTACTTC
TRBV20-1,TRBD2,TRBJ2-7,few,CSARLAGDFYEQYF,TGCAGTGCTAGACTAGCGGGGGACTTCTACGAGCAGTACTTC
TRBV5-6,.,TRBJ1-5,.,CASSLSPPSNQPQHF,TGTGCCAGCAGCTTGTCGCCTCCTAGCAATCAGCCCCAGCATTTT
TRBV15,.,TRBJ2-1,once,CATSRRGQDLINEQFF,TGTGCCACCAGCAGGAGGGGCCAGGATCTTATCAATGAGCAGTTCTTC
TRBV7-3,TRBD2,TRBJ2-3,.,CASSRRLAGGPDTQYF,TGTGCCAGCAGCCGGCGACTAGCGGGAGGGCCAGATACGCAGTATTTT
TRBV7-2,TRBD2,TRBJ2-2,few,CASSSGLALTGELFF,TGTGCCAGCAGCTCAGGACTAGCGCTCACCGGGGAGCTGTTTTTT
TRBV27,.,TRBJ1-1,few,CASSYNGVGEAFF,TGTGCCAGCAGTTATAACGGAGTGGGTGAAGCTTTCTTT
TRBV2,TRBD1,TRBJ1-1,once,CASSGGQGYGNTEAFF,TGTGCCAGCAGTGGAGGACAGGGGTACGGGAACACTGAAGCTTTCTTT
TRBV20-1,.,TRBJ1-2,.,CSARVRREGGYTF,TGCAGTGCTAGAGTCCGGCGGGAGGGTGGCTACACCTTC
TRBV6-2/TRBV6-3,.,TRBJ2-7,.,CASSYGQGFLYEQYF,TGTGCCAGCAGTTACGGCCAGGGTTTCCTATACGAGCAGTACTTC
TRBV7-9,.,TRBJ1-6,.,CASSCQGREVNSPLHF,TGTGCCAGCAGTTGCCAGGGGCGTGAGGTCAATTCACCCCTCCACTTT
TRBV7-3,.,TRBJ1-1,many,CASSLSGTANTEAFF,TGTGCCAGCAGCTTGTCCGGGACGGCGAACACTGAAGCTTTCTTT
TRBV7-6,TRBD1,TRBJ2-7,.,CASSAPGQGPYEQYF,TGTGCCAGCAGCGCCCCGGGACAGGGACCCTACGAGCAGTACTTC
TRBV24-1,.,TRBJ1-5,.,CATSDPFSQQPQHF,TGTGCCACCAGTGATCCTTTCTCACAACAGCCCCAGCATTTT
TRBV7-9,TRBD2,TRBJ2-5,.,CASSQSGGPETQYF,TGTGCCAGCAGCCAGAGCGGGGGGCCAGAGACCCAGTACTTC
TRBV9,.,TRBJ2-1,.,CASSADGGPTYNEQFF,TGTGCCAGCAGCGCTGACGGGGGTCCAACCTACAATGAGCAGTTCTTC
TRBV7-2,.,TRBJ2-5,few,CASSLAEGVKTQYF,TGTGCCAGCAGCTTAGCTGAGGGTGTGAAGACCCAGTACTTC
TRBV5-5,.,TRBJ1-1,.,CASSLVPDTEAFF,TGTGCCAGCAGCTTGGTGCCAGACACTGAAGCTTTCTTT
TRBV5-1,.,TRBJ2-3,few,CASSSKHTDTQYF,TGCGCCAGCAGTTCGAAGCACACAGATACGCAGTATTTT
TRBV5-1,TRBD2,TRBJ2-1,.,CASSLEAGGWNEQFF,TGCGCCAGCAGCTTGGAAGCGGGGGGGTGGAATGAGCAGTTCTTC
TRBV5-1,.,TRBJ2-1,few,CASSLRWQNEQFF,TGCGCCAGCAGCTTGAGGTGGCAGAATGAGCAGTTCTTC
TRBV9,.,TRBJ2-3,.,CASSVAPTDTQYF,TGTGCCAGCAGCGTAGCTCCGACAGATACGCAGTATTTT
TRBV29-1,.,TRBJ2-7,.,CSVAVSSHLPYEQYF,TGCAGCGTTGCGGTCAGCAGCCACCTCCCCTACGAGCAGTACTTC
TRBV2,TRBD2,TRBJ2-2,few,CASSVVLAGDTGELFF,TGTGCCAGCAGTGTTGTACTAGCGGGGGACACCGGGGAGCTGTTTTTT
TRBV19,.,TRBJ1-5,.,CATHHRRGWYQPQHF,TGTGCCACCCATCATCGGAGGGGATGGTATCAGCCCCAGCATTTT
TRBV6-6,.,TRBJ1-1,.,CATRLGEEAFF,TGTGCCACCCGACTTGGAGAGGAAGCTTTCTTT
TRBV4-1,.,TRBJ2-7,many,CASSQDRSYEQYF,TGCGCCAGCAGCCAAGATCGCAGCTACGAGCAGTACTTC
TRBV2,TRBD1,TRBJ2-7,many,CASSEYQGVVYEQYF,TGTGCCAGCAGTGAATATCAGGGGGTAGTCTACGAGCAGTACTTC
TRBV2,TRBD1,TRBJ1-1,few,CASSDRQGNTEAFF,TGTGCCAGCAGTGATAGACAGGGGAACACTGAAGCTTTCTTT
TRBV2,.,TRBJ1-5,.,CASSATSQGNQPQHF,TGTGCCAGCAGCGCGACTTCACAGGGTAATCAGCCCCAGCATTTT
TRBV6-6,.,TRBJ1-2,few,CASSQDSLRGYTF,TGTGCCAGCAGTCAAGACAGCCTTAGAGGCTACACCTTC